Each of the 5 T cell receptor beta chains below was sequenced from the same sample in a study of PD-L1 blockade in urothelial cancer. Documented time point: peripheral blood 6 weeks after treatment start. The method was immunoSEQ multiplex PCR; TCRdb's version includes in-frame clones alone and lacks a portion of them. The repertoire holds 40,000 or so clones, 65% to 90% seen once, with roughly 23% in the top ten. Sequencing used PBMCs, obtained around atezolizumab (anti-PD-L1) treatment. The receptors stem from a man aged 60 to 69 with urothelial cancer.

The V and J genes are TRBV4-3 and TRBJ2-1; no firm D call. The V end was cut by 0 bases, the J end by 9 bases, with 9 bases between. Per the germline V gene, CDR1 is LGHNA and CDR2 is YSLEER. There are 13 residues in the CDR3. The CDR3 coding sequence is TGCGCCAGCAGCCAAGATGATCTGAGTGAGCAGTTCTTC. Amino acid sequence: CASSQDDLSEQFF.

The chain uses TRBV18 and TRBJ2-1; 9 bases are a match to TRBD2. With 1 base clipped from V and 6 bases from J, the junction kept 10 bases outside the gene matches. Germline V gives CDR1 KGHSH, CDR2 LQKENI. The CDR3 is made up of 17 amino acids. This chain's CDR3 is CASSPQNFGLAPNEQFF. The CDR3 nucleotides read TGTGCCAGCTCACCACAGAATTTTGGACTAGCGCCCAATGAGCAGTTCTTC.

The CDR3 region is CASSVQREGSETQYF. The CDR3 DNA sequence: TGTGCCAGTAGTGTTCAGCGGGAGGGGTCCGAGACCCAGTACTTC. The J gene is TRBJ2-5, the V gene TRBV19; 10 nucleotides match TRBD2. The junction had 8 bases not matched to a gene; V was cut back by 5 bases and J by 5 bases. CDR1 and CDR2 from the germline V gene are LNHDA and SQIVND (reference sequence). The length of the CDR3 is 15 residues.

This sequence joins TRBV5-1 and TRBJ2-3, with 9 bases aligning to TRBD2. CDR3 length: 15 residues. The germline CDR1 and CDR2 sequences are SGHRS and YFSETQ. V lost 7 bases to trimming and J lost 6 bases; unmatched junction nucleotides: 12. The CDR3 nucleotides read TGCGCCAGCTCGACTAGCGGAGCTTCTCGGGATACGCAGTATTTT. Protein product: CASSTSGASRDTQYF.

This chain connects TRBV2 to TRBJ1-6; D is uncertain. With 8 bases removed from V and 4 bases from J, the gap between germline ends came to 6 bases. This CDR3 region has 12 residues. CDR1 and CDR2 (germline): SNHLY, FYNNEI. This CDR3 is CASGGYNSPLHF. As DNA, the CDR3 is TGTGCCAGCGGCGGATATAATTCACCCCTCCACTTT.